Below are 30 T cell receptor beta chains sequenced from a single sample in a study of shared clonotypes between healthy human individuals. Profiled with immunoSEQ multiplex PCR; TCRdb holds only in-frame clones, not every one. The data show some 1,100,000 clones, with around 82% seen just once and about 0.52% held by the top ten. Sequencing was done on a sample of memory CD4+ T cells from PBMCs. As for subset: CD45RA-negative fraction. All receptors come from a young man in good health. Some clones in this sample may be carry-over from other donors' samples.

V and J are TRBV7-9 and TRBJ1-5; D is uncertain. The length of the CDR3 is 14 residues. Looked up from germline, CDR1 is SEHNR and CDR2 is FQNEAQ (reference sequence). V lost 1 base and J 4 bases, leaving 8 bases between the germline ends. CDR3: CASSLESPNQPQHF. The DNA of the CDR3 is TGTGCCAGCAGCTTAGAGAGCCCAAATCAGCCCCAGCATTTT.

CDR3 in DNA: TGTGCCAGCAGTAAGGGACAGGCCTACGAGCAGTACTTC. Encoded protein: CASSKGQAYEQYF. The chain joins TRBV6-5 to TRBJ2-7; 8 bases align to TRBD1. This CDR3 comprises 13 residues. Per the germline V gene, CDR1 is MNHEY and CDR2 is SVGAGI. Germline trimming cut 5 bases from V and 2 bases from J; bases unmatched to any gene: 2.

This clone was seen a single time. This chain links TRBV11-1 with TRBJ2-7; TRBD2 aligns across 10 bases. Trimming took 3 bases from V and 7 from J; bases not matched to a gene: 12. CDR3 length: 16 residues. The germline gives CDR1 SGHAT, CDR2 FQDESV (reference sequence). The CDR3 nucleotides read TGTGCCAGCAGCTTTTCTAGCGGGAGCCCTTACCGGGAGCAGTACTTC. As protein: CASSFSSGSPYREQYF.

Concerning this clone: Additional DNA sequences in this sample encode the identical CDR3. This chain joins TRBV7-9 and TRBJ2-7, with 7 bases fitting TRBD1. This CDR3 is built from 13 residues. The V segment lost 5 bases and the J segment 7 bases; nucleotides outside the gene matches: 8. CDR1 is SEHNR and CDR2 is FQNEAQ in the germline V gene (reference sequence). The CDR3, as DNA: TGTGCCAGCAGCCTGTCCAGGGGGACGGAGCAGTACTTC. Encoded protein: CASSLSRGTEQYF.

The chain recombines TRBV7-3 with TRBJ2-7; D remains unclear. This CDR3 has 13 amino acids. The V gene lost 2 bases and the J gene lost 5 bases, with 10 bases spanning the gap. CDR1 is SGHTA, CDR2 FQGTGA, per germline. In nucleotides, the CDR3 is TGTGCCAGCAGCTTAGGCTACGGCAACGAGCAGTACTTC. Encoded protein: CASSLGYGNEQYF.

The CDR3 sequence: CASSLIVGQGLGDVEQYF. The DNA for the CDR3 is TGTGCCAGCAGCTTAATCGTGGGACAGGGTTTGGGCGATGTCGAGCAGTACTTC. V is TRBV7-3 and J is TRBJ2-7; TRBD1 matches 9 bases. The CDR3 totals 18 residues. V shed 1 base, J shed 6 bases, and the junction held 16 bases outside the gene matches. In germline, CDR1 is SGHTA, CDR2 FQGTGA.

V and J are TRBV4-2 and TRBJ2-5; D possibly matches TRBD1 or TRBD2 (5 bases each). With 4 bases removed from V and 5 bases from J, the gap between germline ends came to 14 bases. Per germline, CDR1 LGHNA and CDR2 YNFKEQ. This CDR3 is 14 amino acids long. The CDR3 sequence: CASSRGEGEETQYF. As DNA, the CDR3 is TGTGCCAGCAGCCGGGGAGAAGGGGAGGAGACCCAGTACTTC.

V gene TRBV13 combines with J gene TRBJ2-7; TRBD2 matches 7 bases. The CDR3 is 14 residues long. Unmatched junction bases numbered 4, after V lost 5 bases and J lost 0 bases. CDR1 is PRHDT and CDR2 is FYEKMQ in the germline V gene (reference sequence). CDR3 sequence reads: CASSRRTSSYEQYF. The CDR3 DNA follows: TGTGCCAGCAGCCGGCGGACTAGCTCCTACGAGCAGTACTTC. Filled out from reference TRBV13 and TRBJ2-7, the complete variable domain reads AAGVIQSPRHLIKEKRETATLKCYPIPRHDTVYWYQQGPGQDPQFLISFYEKMQSDKGSIPDRFSAQQFSDYHSELNMSSLELGDSALYFCASSRRTSSYEQYFGPGTRLTVT.

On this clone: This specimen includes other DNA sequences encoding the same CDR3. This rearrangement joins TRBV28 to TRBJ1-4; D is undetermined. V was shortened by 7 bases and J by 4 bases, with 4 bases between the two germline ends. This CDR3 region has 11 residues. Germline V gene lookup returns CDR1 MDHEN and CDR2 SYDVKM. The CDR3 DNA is TGTGCCAGCAATCTTAATGAAAAACTGTTTTTT. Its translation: CASNLNEKLFF.

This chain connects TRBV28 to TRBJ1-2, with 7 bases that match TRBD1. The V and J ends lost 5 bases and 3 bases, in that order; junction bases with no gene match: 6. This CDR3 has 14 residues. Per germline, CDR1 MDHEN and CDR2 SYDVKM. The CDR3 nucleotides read TGTGCCAGCAGTCGACAGGGATTTTACTATGGCTACACCTTC. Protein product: CASSRQGFYYGYTF.

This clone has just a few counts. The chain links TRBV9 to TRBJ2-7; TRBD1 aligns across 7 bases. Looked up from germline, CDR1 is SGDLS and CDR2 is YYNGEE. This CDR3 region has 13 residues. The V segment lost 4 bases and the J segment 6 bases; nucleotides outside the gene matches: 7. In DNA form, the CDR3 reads TGTGCCAGCAGCTTGCGACAGGGATCCGAGCAGTACTTC. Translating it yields CASSLRQGSEQYF.

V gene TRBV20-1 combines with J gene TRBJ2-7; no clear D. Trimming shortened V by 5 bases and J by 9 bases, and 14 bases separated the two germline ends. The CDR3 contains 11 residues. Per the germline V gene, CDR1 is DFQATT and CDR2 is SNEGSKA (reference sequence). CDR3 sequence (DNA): TGCAGTGCTGAGATCTCGTCCGGGCAGTACTTC. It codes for CSAEISSGQYF.

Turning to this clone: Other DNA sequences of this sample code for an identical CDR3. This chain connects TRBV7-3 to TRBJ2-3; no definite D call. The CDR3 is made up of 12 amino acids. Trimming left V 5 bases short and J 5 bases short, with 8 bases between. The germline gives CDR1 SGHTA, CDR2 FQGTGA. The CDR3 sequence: CASSPTGDTQYF. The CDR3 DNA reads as TGTGCCAGCAGCCCCACGGGAGATACGCAGTATTTT.

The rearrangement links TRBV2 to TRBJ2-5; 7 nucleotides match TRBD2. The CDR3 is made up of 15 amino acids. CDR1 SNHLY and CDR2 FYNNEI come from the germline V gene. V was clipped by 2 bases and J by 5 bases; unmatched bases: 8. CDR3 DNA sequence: TGTGCCAGCAGTGAAAATGCGGGAGACGGTGAGACCCAGTACTTC. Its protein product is CASSENAGDGETQYF.

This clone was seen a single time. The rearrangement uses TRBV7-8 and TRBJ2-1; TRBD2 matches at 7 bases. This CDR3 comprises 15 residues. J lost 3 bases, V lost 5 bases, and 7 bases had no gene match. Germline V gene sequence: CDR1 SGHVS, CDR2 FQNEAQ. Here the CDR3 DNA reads TGTGCCAGCAGCCCACCTCGGACTAGCTACAATGAGCAGTTCTTC. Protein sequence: CASSPPRTSYNEQFF.

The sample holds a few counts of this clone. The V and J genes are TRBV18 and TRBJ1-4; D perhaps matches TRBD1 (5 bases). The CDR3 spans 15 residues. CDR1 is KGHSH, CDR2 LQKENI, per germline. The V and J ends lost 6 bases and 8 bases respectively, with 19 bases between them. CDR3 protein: CASSPSQGSWEKLFF. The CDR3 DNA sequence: TGTGCCAGCTCCCCTTCCCAGGGTTCGTGGGAAAAACTGTTTTTT.

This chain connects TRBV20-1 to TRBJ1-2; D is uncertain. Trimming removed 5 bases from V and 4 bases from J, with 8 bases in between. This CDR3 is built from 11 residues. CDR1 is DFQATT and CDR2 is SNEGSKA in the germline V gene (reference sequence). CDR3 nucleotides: TGCAGTGCTGATAGGCCCTATGGCTACACCTTC. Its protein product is CSADRPYGYTF.

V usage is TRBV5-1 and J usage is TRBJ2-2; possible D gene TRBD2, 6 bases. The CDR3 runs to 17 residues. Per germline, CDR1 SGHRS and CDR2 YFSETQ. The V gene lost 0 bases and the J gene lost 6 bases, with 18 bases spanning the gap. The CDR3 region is CASSLGRWRVDAGELFF. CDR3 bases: TGCGCCAGCAGCTTGGGAAGGTGGAGGGTCGACGCCGGGGAGCTGTTTTTT.

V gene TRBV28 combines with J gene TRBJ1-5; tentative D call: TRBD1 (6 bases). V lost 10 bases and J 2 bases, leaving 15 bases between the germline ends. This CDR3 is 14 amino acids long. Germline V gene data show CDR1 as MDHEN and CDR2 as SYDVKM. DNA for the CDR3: TGTGCCATGAACAGGGCCGGGGGCAATCAGCCCCAGCATTTT. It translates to CAMNRAGGNQPQHF. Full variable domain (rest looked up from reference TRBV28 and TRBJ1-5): DVKVTQSSRYLVKRTGEKVFLECVQDMDHENMFWYRQDPGLGLRLIYFSYDVKMKEKGDIPEGYSVSREKKERFSLILESASTNQTSMYLCAMNRAGGNQPQHFGDGTRLSIL.

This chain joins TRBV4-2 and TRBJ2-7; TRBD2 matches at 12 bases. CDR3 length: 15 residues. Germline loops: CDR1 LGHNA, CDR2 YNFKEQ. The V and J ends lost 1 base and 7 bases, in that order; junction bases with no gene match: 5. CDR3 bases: TGTGCCAGCAGCCAAGTTCTAGCGGGAGGGCCTGAGCAGTACTTC. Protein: CASSQVLAGGPEQYF.

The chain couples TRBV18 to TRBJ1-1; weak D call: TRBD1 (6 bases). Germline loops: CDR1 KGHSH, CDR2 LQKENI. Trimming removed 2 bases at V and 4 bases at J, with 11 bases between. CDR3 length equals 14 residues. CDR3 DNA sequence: TGTGCCAGCTCACCAGGGGGCAAGAGCACTGAAGCTTTCTTT. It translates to CASSPGGKSTEAFF.

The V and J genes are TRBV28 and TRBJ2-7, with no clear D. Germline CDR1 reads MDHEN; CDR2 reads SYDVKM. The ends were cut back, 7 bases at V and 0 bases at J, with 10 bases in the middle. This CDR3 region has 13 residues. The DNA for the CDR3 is TGTGCCAGCACCCCAAGGAGCTCCTACGAGCAGTACTTC. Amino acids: CASTPRSSYEQYF.

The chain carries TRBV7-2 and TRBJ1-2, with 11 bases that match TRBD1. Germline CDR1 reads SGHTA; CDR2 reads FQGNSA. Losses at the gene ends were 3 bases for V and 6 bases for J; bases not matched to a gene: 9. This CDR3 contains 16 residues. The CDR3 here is CASSLFTRDRGNGYTF. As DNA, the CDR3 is TGTGCCAGCAGCTTGTTCACCCGGGACAGGGGGAATGGCTACACCTTC.

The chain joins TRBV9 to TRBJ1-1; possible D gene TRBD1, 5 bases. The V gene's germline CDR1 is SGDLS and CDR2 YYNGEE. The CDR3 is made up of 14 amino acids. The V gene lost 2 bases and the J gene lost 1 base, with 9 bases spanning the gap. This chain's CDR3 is CASSVMGGNTEAFF. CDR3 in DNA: TGTGCCAGCAGCGTGATGGGGGGGAACACTGAAGCTTTCTTT.

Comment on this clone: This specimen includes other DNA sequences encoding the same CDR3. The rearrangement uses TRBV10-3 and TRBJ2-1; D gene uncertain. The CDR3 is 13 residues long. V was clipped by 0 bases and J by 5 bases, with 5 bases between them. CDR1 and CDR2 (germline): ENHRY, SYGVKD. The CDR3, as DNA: TGTGCCATCAGTGAGTCGGGCGACAATGAGCAGTTCTTC. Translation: CAISESGDNEQFF.

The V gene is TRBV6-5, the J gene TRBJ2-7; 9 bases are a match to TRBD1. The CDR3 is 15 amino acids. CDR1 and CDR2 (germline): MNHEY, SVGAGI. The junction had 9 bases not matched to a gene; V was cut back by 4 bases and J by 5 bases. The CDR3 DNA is TGTGCCAGCAGTTCCCCCGGACAGGGGCTCGACGAGCAGTACTTC. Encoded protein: CASSSPGQGLDEQYF.

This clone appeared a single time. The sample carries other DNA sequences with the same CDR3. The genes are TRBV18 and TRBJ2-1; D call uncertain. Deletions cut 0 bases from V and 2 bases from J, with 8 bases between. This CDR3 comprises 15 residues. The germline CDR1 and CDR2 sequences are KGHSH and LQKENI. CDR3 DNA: TGTGCCAGCTCACCACCGAGAACAACCTACAATGAGCAGTTCTTC. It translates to CASSPPRTTYNEQFF. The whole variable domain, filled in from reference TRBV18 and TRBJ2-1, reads NAGVMQNPRHLVRRRGQEARLRCSPMKGHSHVYWYRQLPEEGLKFMVYLQKENIIDESGMPKERFSAEFPKEGPSILRIQQVVRGDSAAYFCASSPPRTTYNEQFFGPGTRLTVL.

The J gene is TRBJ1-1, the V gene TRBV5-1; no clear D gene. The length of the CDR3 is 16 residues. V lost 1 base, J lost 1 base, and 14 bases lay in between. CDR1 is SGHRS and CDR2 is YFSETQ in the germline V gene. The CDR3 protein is CASSLLFSGANTEAFF. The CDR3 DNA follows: TGCGCCAGCAGCTTGCTTTTTAGCGGAGCGAACACTGAAGCTTTCTTT.

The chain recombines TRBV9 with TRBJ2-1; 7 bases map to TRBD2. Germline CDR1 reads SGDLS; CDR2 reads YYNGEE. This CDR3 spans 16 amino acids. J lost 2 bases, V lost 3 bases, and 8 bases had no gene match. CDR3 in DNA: TGTGCCAGCAGCGCCGGACTAGGAATCCCCTACAATGAGCAGTTCTTC. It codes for CASSAGLGIPYNEQFF.

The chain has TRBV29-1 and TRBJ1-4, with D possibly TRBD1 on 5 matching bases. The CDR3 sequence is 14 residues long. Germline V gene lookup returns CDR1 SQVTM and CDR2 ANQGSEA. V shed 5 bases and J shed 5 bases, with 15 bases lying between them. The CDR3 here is CSVTPGGQNEKLFF. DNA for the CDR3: TGCAGCGTTACCCCGGGGGGTCAGAATGAAAAACTGTTTTTT.